This T cell receptor (beta chain) was captured by sequencing in a study of T cell repertoires in cytomegalovirus infection. Overall study context: Well-studied HLA-B-restricted epitopes and recently identified HLA-C-restricted epitopes of CMV were both used in the study.

Germline V gene sequence: CDR1 SGHTA, CDR2 FQGNSA. This CDR3 spans 12 amino acids. The V end was cut by 6 bases, the J end by 9 bases, with 12 bases between. TCRdb reanalysed the reads using MiXCR and keeps one entry per CDR3 protein. The sample consists of roughly 920,000 distinct CDR3 sequences, roughly 30% of them appearing once. This clonotype was recorded at least ten times. Its cognate antigen is unknown. The receptor's source is a human donor in good health (CMV status not recorded). Some clones in this sample may be carry-over from other donors' samples. This chain connects TRBV7-2 to TRBJ2-1; perhaps TRBD2 as D (6 bases). The source material was cultured CD8+ T cells from PBMCs, sampled from culture after CMV antigen stimulation. CDR3 sequence: CASSFGEVEQFF. The CDR3 nucleotides are TGTGCCAGCAGTTTCGGGGAGGTTGAGCAGTTCTTC.